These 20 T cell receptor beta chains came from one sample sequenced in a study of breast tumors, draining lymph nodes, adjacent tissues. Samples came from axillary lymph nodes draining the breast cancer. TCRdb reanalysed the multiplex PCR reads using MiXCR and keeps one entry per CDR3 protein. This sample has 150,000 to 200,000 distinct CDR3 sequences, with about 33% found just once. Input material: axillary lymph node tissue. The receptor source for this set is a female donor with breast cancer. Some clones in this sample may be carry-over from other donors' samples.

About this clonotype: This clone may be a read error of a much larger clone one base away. The CDR3 DNA follows: TGTGCCAGCCTTGGGCCGGAGAATGAGCAGTTCTTC. It specifies CASLGPENEQFF. This sequence joins TRBV13 and TRBJ2-1; D ambiguous. With 8 bases removed from V and 7 bases from J, the gap between germline ends came to 12 bases. In germline, CDR1 is PRHDT, CDR2 FYEKMQ (reference sequence). This CDR3 contains 12 residues.

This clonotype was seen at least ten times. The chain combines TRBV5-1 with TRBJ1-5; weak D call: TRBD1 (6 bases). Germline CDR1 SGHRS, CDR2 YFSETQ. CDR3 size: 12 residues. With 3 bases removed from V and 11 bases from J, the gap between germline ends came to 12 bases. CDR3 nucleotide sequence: TGCGCCAGCAGCTCCAGGGGAAAGGCCCAGCATTTT. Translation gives CASSSRGKAQHF.

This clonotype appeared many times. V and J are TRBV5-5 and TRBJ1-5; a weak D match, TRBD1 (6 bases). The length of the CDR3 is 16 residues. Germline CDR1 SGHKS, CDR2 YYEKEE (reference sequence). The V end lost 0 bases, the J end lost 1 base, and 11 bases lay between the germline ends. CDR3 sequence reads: CASSLVPGVSNQPQHF. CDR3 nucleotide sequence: TGTGCCAGCAGCTTGGTTCCAGGGGTGAGCAATCAGCCCCAGCATTTT. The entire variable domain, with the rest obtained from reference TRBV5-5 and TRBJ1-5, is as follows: DAGVTQSPTHLIKTRGQQVTLRCSPISGHKSVSWYQQVLGQGPQFIFQYYEKEERGRGNFPDRFSARQFPNYSSELNVNALLLGDSALYLCASSLVPGVSNQPQHFGDGTRLSIL.

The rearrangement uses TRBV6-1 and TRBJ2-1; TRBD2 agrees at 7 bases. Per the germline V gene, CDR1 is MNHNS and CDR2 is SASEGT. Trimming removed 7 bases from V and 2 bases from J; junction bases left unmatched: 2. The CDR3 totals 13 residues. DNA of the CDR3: TGTGCCAGCACGCGGGAGCCCTACAATGAGCAGTTCTTC. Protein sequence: CASTREPYNEQFF.

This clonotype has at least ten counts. CDR3: CASSSYPYSGQGVYSPLHF. The DNA of the CDR3 is TGTGCCAGCAGTTCCTACCCCTATTCGGGACAGGGAGTTTATTCACCCCTCCACTTT. The chain recombines TRBV25-1 with TRBJ1-6; TRBD1 matches 9 bases. With V trimmed by 5 bases and J by 8 bases, 19 bases remained unmatched. The germline V gene has CDR1 MGHDK and CDR2 SYGVNS. The CDR3 spans 19 residues.

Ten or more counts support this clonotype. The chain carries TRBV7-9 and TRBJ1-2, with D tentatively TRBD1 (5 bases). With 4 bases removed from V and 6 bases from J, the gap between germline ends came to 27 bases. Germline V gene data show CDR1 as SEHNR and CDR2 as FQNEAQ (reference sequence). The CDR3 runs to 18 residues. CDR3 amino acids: CASSSNTRTDMRLNGYTF. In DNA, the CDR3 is TGTGCCAGCAGCTCTAATACGAGGACGGACATGCGGCTGAATGGCTACACCTTC.

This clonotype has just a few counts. The CDR3 DNA reads TGTGCCAGCAGTCTTTCTATAGCCTACGAGCAGTACTTC. It specifies CASSLSIAYEQYF. This rearrangement joins TRBV27 to TRBJ2-7; D is undetermined. The CDR3 totals 13 residues. Trimming cost V 5 bases and J 2 bases, with 10 bases left between them. CDR1 MNHEY and CDR2 SMNVEV come from the germline V gene (reference sequence).

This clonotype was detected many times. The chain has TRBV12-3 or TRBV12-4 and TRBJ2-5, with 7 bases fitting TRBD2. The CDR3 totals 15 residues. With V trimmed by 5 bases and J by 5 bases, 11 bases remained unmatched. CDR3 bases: TGTGCCAGCAGTACAGACGAAACCGGGAGGGAGACCCAGTACTTC. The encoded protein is CASSTDETGRETQYF.

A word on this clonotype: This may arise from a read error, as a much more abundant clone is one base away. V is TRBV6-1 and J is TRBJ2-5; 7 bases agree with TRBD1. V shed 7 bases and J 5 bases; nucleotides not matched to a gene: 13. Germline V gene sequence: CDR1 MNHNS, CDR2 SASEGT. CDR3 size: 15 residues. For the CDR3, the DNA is TGTGCCAGCACGGTAGGGGGCGGCCAGGAGGAGACCCAGTACTTC. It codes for CASTVGGGQEETQYF.

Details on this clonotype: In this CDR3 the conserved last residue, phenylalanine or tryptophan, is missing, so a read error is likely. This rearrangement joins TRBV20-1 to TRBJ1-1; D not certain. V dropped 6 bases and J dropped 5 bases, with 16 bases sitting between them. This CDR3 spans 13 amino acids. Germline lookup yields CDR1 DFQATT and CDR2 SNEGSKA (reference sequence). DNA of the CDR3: TGCAGTGCCTCCCCAGGCCCCCAGACTGAAGCTTTCTGT. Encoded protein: CSASPGPQTEAFC.

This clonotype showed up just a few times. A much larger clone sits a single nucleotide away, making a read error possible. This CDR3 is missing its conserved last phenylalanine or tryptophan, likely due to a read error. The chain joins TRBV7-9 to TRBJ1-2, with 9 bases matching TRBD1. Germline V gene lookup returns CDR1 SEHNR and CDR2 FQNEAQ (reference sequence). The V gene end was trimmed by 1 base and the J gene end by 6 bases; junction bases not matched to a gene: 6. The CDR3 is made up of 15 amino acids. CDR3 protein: CASSLETGGYDGYTS. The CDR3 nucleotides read TGTGCCAGCAGCTTAGAGACAGGGGGGTACGATGGCTACACCTCC.

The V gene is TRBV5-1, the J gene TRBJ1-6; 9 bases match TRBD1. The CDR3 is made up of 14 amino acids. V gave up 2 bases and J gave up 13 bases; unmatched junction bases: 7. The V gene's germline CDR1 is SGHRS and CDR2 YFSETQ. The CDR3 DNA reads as TGCGCCAGCAGCTTTACAGGGGGCCGATCCCCCCTCCACTTT. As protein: CASSFTGGRSPLHF.

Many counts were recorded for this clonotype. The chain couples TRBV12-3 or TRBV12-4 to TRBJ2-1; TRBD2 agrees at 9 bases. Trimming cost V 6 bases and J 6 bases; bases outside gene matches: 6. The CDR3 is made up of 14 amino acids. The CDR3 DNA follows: TGTGCCAGCAGATCCCGGCGGGGGGGCAATGAGCAGTTCTTC. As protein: CASRSRRGGNEQFF.

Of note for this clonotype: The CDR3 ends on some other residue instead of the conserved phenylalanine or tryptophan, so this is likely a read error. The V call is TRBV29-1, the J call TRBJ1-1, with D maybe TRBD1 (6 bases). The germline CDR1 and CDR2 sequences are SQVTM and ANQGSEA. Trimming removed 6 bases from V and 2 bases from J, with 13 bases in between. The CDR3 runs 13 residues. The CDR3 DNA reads TGCAGCGTAGCTGGACAGAGAAACACTGAAGCTTTCCTT. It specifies CSVAGQRNTEAFL.

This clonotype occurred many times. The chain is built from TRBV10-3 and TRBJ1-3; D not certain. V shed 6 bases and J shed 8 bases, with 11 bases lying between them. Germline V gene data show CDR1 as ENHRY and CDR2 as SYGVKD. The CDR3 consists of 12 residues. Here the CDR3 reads CAISPDGHTIYF. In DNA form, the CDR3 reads TGTGCCATCAGCCCCGATGGTCACACCATATATTTT.

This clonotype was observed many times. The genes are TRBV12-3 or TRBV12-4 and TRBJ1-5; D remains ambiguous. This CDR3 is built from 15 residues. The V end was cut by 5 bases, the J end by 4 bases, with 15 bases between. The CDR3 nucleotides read TGTGCCAGCAGTCCCGCGTTAGGTCTTAATCAGCCCCAGCATTTT. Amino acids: CASSPALGLNQPQHF.

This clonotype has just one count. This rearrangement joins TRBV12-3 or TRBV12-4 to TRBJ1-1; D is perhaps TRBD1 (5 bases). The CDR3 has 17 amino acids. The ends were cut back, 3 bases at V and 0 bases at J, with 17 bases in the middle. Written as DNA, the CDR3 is TGTGCCAGCAGTTTGCGGGCTGGGGGAGGGATGAACACTGAAGCTTTCTTT. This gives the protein CASSLRAGGGMNTEAFF.

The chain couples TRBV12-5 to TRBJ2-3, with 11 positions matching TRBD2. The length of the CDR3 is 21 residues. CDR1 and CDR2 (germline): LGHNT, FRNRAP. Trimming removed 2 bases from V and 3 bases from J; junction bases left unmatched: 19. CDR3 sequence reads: CASGLLLSGTSGSRWTDTQYF. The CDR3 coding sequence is TGTGCTAGTGGTTTGCTCCTAAGCGGTACTAGCGGGAGTCGATGGACAGATACGCAGTATTTT.

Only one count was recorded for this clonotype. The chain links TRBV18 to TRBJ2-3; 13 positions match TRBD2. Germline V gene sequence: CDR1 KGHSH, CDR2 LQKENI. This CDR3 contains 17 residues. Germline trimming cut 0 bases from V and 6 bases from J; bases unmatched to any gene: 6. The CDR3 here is CASSPPLAGGVPDTQYF. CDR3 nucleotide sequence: TGTGCCAGCTCACCACCACTAGCGGGGGGGGTCCCGGATACGCAGTATTTT.

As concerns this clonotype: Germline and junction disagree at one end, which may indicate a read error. CDR3 sequence reads: CASSLGNPGELFF. CDR3 DNA sequence: TGTGCCAGCAGCTTGGGGAACCCCGGGGAGCTGTTTTTT. This chain joins TRBV5-4 and TRBJ2-2; D remains ambiguous. The length of the CDR3 is 13 residues. CDR1 SGHNT and CDR2 YYREEE come from the germline V gene (reference sequence).